This T cell receptor beta chain was captured by sequencing in a study of graft-versus-host responses after intestinal transplantation. Across the whole study: Transplants given to recipients were multivisceral, liver-intestinal, or isolated intestinal. The whole recipient group had anti-thymocyte globulin induction followed by tacrolimus and steroids for around three years.

Deletions cut 3 bases from V and 6 bases from J, with 11 bases between. From germline, CDR1 is SGHDN and CDR2 FVKESK. This CDR3 comprises 13 residues. Study findings and constraints: GvH clones occurred in recipient marrow; some first appeared in ileum or blood. Allograft graft-versus-host to host-versus-graft clonal ratios ran high in patients with graft-donor T cell macrochimerism.

Sequencing used immunoSEQ multiplex PCR; TCRdb keeps in-frame clones, though not all of them. Seen here are approximately 97,000 clones, 75% to 95% observed once, and the top ten hold over 0.15%. As regards this clone: No antigen is known for it.

The V gene is TRBV14, the J gene TRBJ1-2, with a weak D call TRBD1 (5 bases). This sample comprised unstimulated CD4+ T cells sorted from spleen or lymph node cells, obtained before transplant. The clonotype comes from a human donor who was the organ donor for an intestinal transplant. The CDR3 DNA sequence: TGTGCCAGCAGCCACCCGGGACTAAATGGCTACACCTTC. Protein product: CASSHPGLNGYTF.